Reported below is one TCR beta chain. The treatment is: roughly 20 received Ad26.COV2.S at low or high dose, single or two shots; 5 received placebo; per-sample allocation not given. Collection of the samples took place on day 63 after the first injection of vaccine or placebo. These data are taken from a study of Ad26.COV2.S vaccination and SARS-CoV-2 variants. The table came from immunoSEQ multiplex PCR; TCRdb's copy has only in-frame clones and leaves some out. The table has about 440,000 clones, 70% to 90% seen once. Germline values: CDR1 SGHRS, CDR2 YFSETQ. This CDR3 comprises 15 residues. Unmatched junction bases numbered 12, after V lost 7 bases and J lost 5 bases.

The J gene is TRBJ2-3, the V gene TRBV5-1; TRBD2 matches at 8 bases. The receptor was derived from a person between 18 and 65 years old who received the Ad26.COV2.S COVID-19 vaccine or a placebo. The sequences come from peripheral blood, collected in a trial of Ad26.COV2.S vaccine versus placebo. CDR3 residues: CASGEAGDGIDTQYF. In DNA, the CDR3 is TGCGCCAGCGGGGAAGCGGGAGATGGGATAGATACGCAGTATTTT.